Presented here are 11 T cell receptor beta chains from one specimen sequenced in a study of blood T cell repertoires in COVID-19. Repertoires were generated with immunoSEQ multiplex PCR, while TCRdb's copy carries only in-frame clones and drops some. The data show around 250,000 clones, with around 87% seen just once and 1.5% to 2% held by the top ten. The sequenced sample consisted of PBMCs or T cells enriched from blood (not recorded which). These TCRs come from a woman between 50 and 59 years old who had recovered from COVID-19.

This clone was seen once. The V and J genes are TRBV28 and TRBJ2-1; TRBD1 agrees at 9 bases. In germline, CDR1 is MDHEN, CDR2 SYDVKM. The CDR3 is 16 amino acids. Germline trimming cut 6 bases from V and 6 bases from J; bases unmatched to any gene: 12. The CDR3 DNA reads as TGTGCCAGCAGCACAGGGGGCGGGTGGGCTCGCAATGAGCAGTTCTTC. As protein: CASSTGGGWARNEQFF.

V gene TRBV12-5 combines with J gene TRBJ1-5; TRBD1 is a possible D gene (6 bases). This CDR3 spans 19 amino acids. The ends were cut back, 0 bases at V and 3 bases at J, with 21 bases in the middle. CDR1 LGHNT and CDR2 FRNRAP come from the germline V gene. CDR3 sequence reads: CASGLVLKTDRFDNQPQHF. As DNA, the CDR3 is TGTGCTAGTGGTTTGGTCCTTAAAACCGACAGGTTTGACAATCAGCCCCAGCATTTT.

This chain uses TRBV6-6 with TRBJ1-2; 7 nucleotides agree with TRBD1. Germline-derived CDR1 and CDR2 are MNHNY and SVGAGI (reference sequence). Germline trimming cut 6 bases from V and 4 bases from J; bases unmatched to any gene: 11. The CDR3 spans 15 residues. CDR3 nucleotides: TGTGCCAGCAGGGATACCAGGGACAGCCTCTATGGCTACACCTTC. Encoded protein: CASRDTRDSLYGYTF.

The V gene is TRBV7-2, the J gene TRBJ2-7; no definite D call. The CDR3 spans 14 residues. The V and J ends lost 2 bases and 4 bases respectively, with 12 bases between them. Germline CDR1 and CDR2: SGHTA and FQGNSA. CDR3 sequence reads: CASSLIARSYEQYF. The CDR3 bases are TGTGCCAGCAGCTTAATTGCGAGAAGTTACGAGCAGTACTTC.

This chain links TRBV7-2 with TRBJ2-2; tentative D call: TRBD1 (6 bases). Looked up from germline, CDR1 is SGHTA and CDR2 is FQGNSA. This CDR3 region has 15 residues. Trimming removed 4 bases at V and 5 bases at J, with 14 bases between. For the CDR3, the DNA is TGTGCCAGCAGCTACGATCCCGGACAGACCGGGGAGCTGTTTTTT. It translates to CASSYDPGQTGELFF.

This clone was found once. This chain uses TRBV11-2 with TRBJ1-1; a weak D match, TRBD1 (5 bases). Trimming took off 4 bases at V and 6 bases at J, with 18 bases between the two ends. CDR1 is SGHAT, CDR2 FQNNGV, per germline. The CDR3 contains 15 residues. The CDR3 loop reads CASSSQWGGFAEAFF. CDR3 nucleotides: TGTGCCAGCAGCTCACAATGGGGGGGTTTCGCTGAAGCTTTCTTT.

Note on this clone: The same CDR3 is also encoded by other DNA sequences in this sample. J is TRBJ1-1 and V is TRBV7-8; perhaps TRBD1 as D (6 bases). V was cut by 4 bases and J by 1 base, with 10 bases left in between. Per the germline V gene, CDR1 is SGHVS and CDR2 is FQNEAQ. This CDR3 contains 14 residues. DNA of the CDR3: TGTGCCAGCAGCTGGGGACAAGCGAACACTGAAGCTTTCTTT. Its translation is CASSWGQANTEAFF. Using reference TRBV7-8 and TRBJ1-1 for the parts outside the CDR3, the full variable domain is GAGVSQSPRYKVAKRGQDVALRCDPISGHVSLFWYQQALGQGPEFLTYFQNEAQLDKSGLPSDRFFAERPEGSVSTLKIQRTQQEDSAVYLCASSWGQANTEAFFGQGTRLTVV.

The table lists this clone with a count of one. The rearrangement links TRBV7-9 to TRBJ2-3; TRBD1 aligns across 9 bases. The CDR3 runs 16 residues. Germline trimming cut 5 bases from V and 1 base from J; bases unmatched to any gene: 7. Germline V lookup: CDR1 SEHNR, CDR2 FQNEAQ (reference sequence). In DNA, the CDR3 is TGTGCCAGCAGCCCGAGGGACAGGGCACGCACAGATACGCAGTATTTT. As protein: CASSPRDRARTDTQYF.

The chain links TRBV2 to TRBJ1-4; possibly TRBD1 for D (5 bases). The CDR3 spans 15 residues. Per the germline V gene, CDR1 is SNHLY and CDR2 is FYNNEI. Trimming removed 6 bases from V and 0 bases from J, with 11 bases in between. The CDR3: CASRQGGATNEKLFF. The DNA of the CDR3 is TGTGCCAGCAGGCAGGGAGGGGCAACTAATGAAAAACTGTTTTTT.

The rearrangement joins TRBV7-9 to TRBJ1-1; tentatively, D is TRBD1 (5 bases). The CDR3 length is 17 residues. In germline, CDR1 is SEHNR, CDR2 FQNEAQ (reference sequence). The germline V and J ends were trimmed by 5 bases and 5 bases, with 24 bases remaining between them. This CDR3 is CASSQPKPRGVETEAFF. The DNA of the CDR3 is TGTGCCAGCAGCCAACCCAAACCACGGGGGGTAGAAACTGAAGCTTTCTTT.

The genes are TRBV19 and TRBJ2-3; 7 nucleotides align to TRBD2. Germline V gene sequence: CDR1 LNHDA, CDR2 SQIVND (reference sequence). This CDR3 spans 16 amino acids. Trimming removed 3 bases from V and 3 bases from J; junction bases left unmatched: 9. The CDR3 DNA is TGTGCCAGTAGTATGATAGGCGGGAGAGGGACAGATACGCAGTATTTT. Translation: CASSMIGGRGTDTQYF.